This entry concerns a single TCR beta chain. Sequencing was performed with immunoSEQ multiplex PCR; in TCRdb, only in-frame clones are kept and a portion is missing. The sample contains some 140,000 clones, approximately 88% of which appear only once. The data were taken from a study of blood T cell repertoires in COVID-19. V lost 8 bases and J lost 5, with 10 bases in between. There are 12 residues in the CDR3. Germline-derived CDR1 and CDR2 are MNHEY and SMNVEV (reference sequence). This receptor was obtained from a man aged 35 to 55 with acute COVID-19. Sequenced input: PBMCs or T cells enriched from blood (not recorded which). J is TRBJ2-1 and V is TRBV27; D may be TRBD1 (6 bases). CDR3 sequence (DNA): TGTGCCAGCGGACAGAGACACAATGAGCAGTTCTTC. This codes for CASGQRHNEQFF.